These 25 T cell receptor beta chains originate from one sample sequenced in a study of beta chain features in type 1 diabetes. All of the isolated RNA was reverse transcribed, so expressed TCRB transcripts were sequenced. TCRdb's copy holds only in-frame clones and misses some; the assay was immunoSEQ multiplex PCR. The sample yields some 150,000 clones, around 50% seen once. Sample: Tregs from blood. The source of these receptors is a man between 18 and 35 years old in good health.

This clone was found a few times. This sequence joins TRBV19 and TRBJ1-5, with D maybe TRBD1 (5 bases). The germline V gene has CDR1 LNHDA and CDR2 SQIVND (reference sequence). This CDR3 comprises 15 residues. Trimming cost V 5 bases and J 0 bases, with 11 bases left between them. CDR3 sequence: CASSVGTHSNQPQHF. In nucleotides, the CDR3 is TGTGCCAGTAGTGTCGGGACTCATAGCAATCAGCCCCAGCATTTT.

This clone turned up a few times. The chain recombines TRBV6-5 with TRBJ2-3; weak D call: TRBD2 (5 bases). Germline loops: CDR1 MNHEY, CDR2 SVGAGI. V dropped 7 bases and J dropped 0 bases, with 11 bases sitting between them. The length of the CDR3 is 14 residues. In nucleotides, the CDR3 is TGTGCCAGCAAGGCAGGCGGGAGCACAGATACGCAGTATTTT. This encodes CASKAGGSTDTQYF.

This clone was observed a few times. The chain couples TRBV18 to TRBJ2-1, with 9 nucleotides matching TRBD2. Trimming took 3 bases from V and 2 from J; bases not matched to a gene: 2. The CDR3 has 15 amino acids. CDR1 and CDR2 from the germline V gene are KGHSH and LQKENI. CDR3 coding DNA: TGTGCCAGCTCACCTAGCGGGAGAGCCTACAATGAGCAGTTCTTC. Translated: CASSPSGRAYNEQFF.

This clone was detected only a few times. J is TRBJ2-7 and V is TRBV5-4, with 13 bases identical to TRBD2. The germline V gene encodes CDR1 SGHNT and CDR2 YYREEE (reference sequence). Unmatched junction bases numbered 4, after V lost 4 bases and J lost 3 bases. This CDR3 contains 15 residues. The CDR3 is CASSRRTSGSYEQYF. CDR3 sequence (DNA): TGTGCCAGCAGCCGAAGGACTAGCGGGAGCTACGAGCAGTACTTC. The entire variable domain, with the rest obtained from reference TRBV5-4 and TRBJ2-7, is as follows: ETGVTQSPTHLIKTRGQQVTLRCSSQSGHNTVSWYQQALGQGPQFIFQYYREEENGRGNFPPRFSGLQFPNYSSELNVNALELDDSALYLCASSRRTSGSYEQYFGPGTRLTVT.

The chain carries TRBV19 and TRBJ2-3; weak D call: TRBD2 (6 bases). The germline V gene encodes CDR1 LNHDA and CDR2 SQIVND (reference sequence). The CDR3 is 14 amino acids. V dropped 5 bases and J dropped 3 bases, with 12 bases sitting between them. The DNA for the CDR3 is TGTGCCAGTAGTTGGGACTTGATAACAGATACGCAGTATTTT. It is translated as CASSWDLITDTQYF.

This clone was counted a few times. The chain employs TRBV11-2 and TRBJ2-2, with D possibly matching TRBD1 (6 bases). V shed 5 bases and J shed 5 bases, with 12 bases lying between them. The CDR3 has 14 residues. CDR1 and CDR2 from the germline V gene are SGHAT and FQNNGV. The CDR3 DNA reads as TGTGCCAGCAGCCAGTTACAGGGTACCGGGGAGCTGTTTTTT. It is translated as CASSQLQGTGELFF.

The V and J genes are TRBV6-5 and TRBJ1-2; a possible D gene is TRBD1 (6 bases). V lost 0 bases to trimming and J lost 4 bases, with 6 bases between them. The CDR3 length is 13 residues. Germline V gene data show CDR1 as MNHEY and CDR2 as SVGAGI. This chain's CDR3 is CASSYSDSYGYTF. The CDR3 bases are TGTGCCAGCAGTTACTCGGACAGCTATGGCTACACCTTC.

V usage is TRBV7-3 and J usage is TRBJ2-5; TRBD1 matches at 9 bases. V shed 5 bases, J shed 3 bases, and the junction held 10 bases outside the gene matches. The CDR3 consists of 16 residues. Germline V lookup: CDR1 SGHTA, CDR2 FQGTGA. CDR3 in DNA: TGTGCCAGCAGCCCTGGAAAGTGGGACAGGGAAGAGACCCAGTACTTC. Translated, it gives CASSPGKWDREETQYF.

This clone was seen a few times. The chain couples TRBV27 to TRBJ1-5; weak D call: TRBD1 (5 bases). Between the trimmed V and J ends, which lost 3 bases and 10 bases, there was a span of 16 bases. Germline V gives CDR1 MNHEY, CDR2 SMNVEV (reference sequence). This CDR3 region has 14 residues. CDR3 loop: CASSFITGVRPQHF. The CDR3 DNA sequence: TGTGCCAGCAGTTTTATAACGGGGGTCCGACCCCAGCATTTT.

This clone was observed a few times. This chain links TRBV28 with TRBJ1-4; a weak D match, TRBD1 (5 bases). The V end was cut by 5 bases, the J end by 5 bases, with 18 bases between. CDR3 length: 16 amino acids. Germline-derived CDR1 and CDR2 are MDHEN and SYDVKM. The DNA for the CDR3 is TGTGCCAGCAGTCCCCCCGGCTGGGGCAGAAATGAAAAACTGTTTTTT. This gives the protein CASSPPGWGRNEKLFF.

This chain connects TRBV5-5 to TRBJ2-5; D gene unclear. The tail of the sequence fits TRBJ2-7 better, so the J call may be wrong. Germline V gene sequence: CDR1 SGHKS, CDR2 YYEKEE (reference sequence). This CDR3 has 14 residues. This chain's CDR3 is CASSLTATNYEQYF. The CDR3 nucleotides are TGTGCCAGCAGCTTGACGGCAACCAACTACGAGCAGTACTTC.

This clone was seen a handful of times. The chain uses TRBV29-1 and TRBJ1-5; maybe TRBD1 (5 bases). CDR1 and CDR2 from the germline V gene are SQVTM and ANQGSEA. This CDR3 has 15 amino acids. Trimming removed 4 bases at V and 3 bases at J, with 16 bases between. Written as DNA, the CDR3 is TGCAGCGTTGCGATATCAGGGTATTCCAATCAGCCCCAGCATTTT. This sequence encodes CSVAISGYSNQPQHF.

The J gene is TRBJ2-3, the V gene TRBV5-1; 7 bases match TRBD2. The junction had 3 bases not matched to a gene; V was cut back by 2 bases and J by 0 bases. The CDR3 runs to 15 residues. Germline V gene data show CDR1 as SGHRS and CDR2 as YFSETQ. The CDR3 bases are TGCGCCAGCAGCTTCCAGGGACTAAGCACAGATACGCAGTATTTT. Its translation is CASSFQGLSTDTQYF.

This sequence joins TRBV7-9 and TRBJ2-7; D possibly corresponds to TRBD2 (5 bases). The CDR3 loop spans 15 amino acids. The V end lost 0 bases, the J end lost 3 bases, and 12 bases lay between the germline ends. Germline V CDR1 and CDR2: SEHNR, FQNEAQ (reference sequence). The DNA of the CDR3 is TGTGCCAGCAGCTTAGCCGCGGGCCAGAACTACGAGCAGTACTTC. Residues: CASSLAAGQNYEQYF.

This clone came up a few times. This chain connects TRBV5-4 to TRBJ2-7, with a tentative D call TRBD1 (6 bases). The CDR3 has 17 amino acids. In germline, CDR1 is SGHNT, CDR2 YYREEE (reference sequence). The V end lost 0 bases, the J end lost 2 bases, and 18 bases lay between the germline ends. The chain's CDR3 is CASSLVNLQGTTYEQYF. In DNA, the CDR3 is TGTGCCAGCAGCTTGGTAAACTTACAGGGTACGACCTACGAGCAGTACTTC. The complete variable domain, with remaining parts taken from reference TRBV5-4 and TRBJ2-7, reads ETGVTQSPTHLIKTRGQQVTLRCSSQSGHNTVSWYQQALGQGPQFIFQYYREEENGRGNFPPRFSGLQFPNYSSELNVNALELDDSALYLCASSLVNLQGTTYEQYFGPGTRLTVT.

V is TRBV6-4 and J is TRBJ2-7, with 11 bases lining up with TRBD2. The CDR3 sequence is 15 residues long. Trimming at V came to 6 bases and at J to 2 bases, leaving 6 bases not matched to a gene. Germline CDR1 is MRHNA and CDR2 is SNTAGT. CDR3 residues: CASRALAGGPYEQYF. CDR3 bases: TGTGCCAGCAGAGCCCTAGCGGGAGGCCCCTACGAGCAGTACTTC.

The rearrangement joins TRBV9 to TRBJ2-6; TRBD2 is a possible D gene (5 bases). V was clipped by 4 bases and J by 2 bases, with 10 bases between them. This CDR3 region has 15 residues. Germline V CDR1 and CDR2: SGDLS, YYNGEE. The CDR3 loop is CASSSAGTGANVLTF. The CDR3 coding sequence is TGTGCCAGCAGCTCGGCCGGGACTGGGGCCAACGTCCTGACTTTC.

This clone was observed a few times. The chain recombines TRBV5-1 with TRBJ2-2, with D possibly being TRBD1 (7 bases). V was trimmed by 4 bases and J by 1 base, leaving 11 bases between them. The CDR3 contains 15 residues. CDR1 and CDR2 (germline): SGHRS, YFSETQ. The CDR3 protein is CASSPRGENTGELFF. Here the CDR3 DNA reads TGCGCCAGCAGCCCCAGGGGGGAGAACACCGGGGAGCTGTTTTTT.

The gene calls are TRBV2 and TRBJ2-2, with 7 bases fitting TRBD1. Germline CDR1 and CDR2: SNHLY and FYNNEI. The CDR3 has 17 residues. The V and J ends lost 6 bases and 1 base, in that order; junction bases with no gene match: 11. In DNA, the CDR3 is TGTGCCAGCAGACTAAAATGGGGACAGTTGAACACCGGGGAGCTGTTTTTT. Its protein product is CASRLKWGQLNTGELFF.

There are a few counts of this clone. The V and J genes are TRBV29-1 and TRBJ2-7; D call uncertain. The V end lost 5 bases, the J end lost 1 base, and 12 bases lay between the germline ends. Germline V gene lookup returns CDR1 SQVTM and CDR2 ANQGSEA. The CDR3 totals 13 residues. This CDR3 is CSVRVVASYEQYF. CDR3 sequence (DNA): TGCAGCGTTCGGGTAGTGGCTTCCTACGAGCAGTACTTC.

The chain recombines TRBV7-9 with TRBJ2-2; 7 bases match TRBD1. Germline V gene data show CDR1 as SEHNR and CDR2 as FQNEAQ (reference sequence). This CDR3 is built from 17 residues. The J segment lost 0 bases and the V segment lost 4 bases, leaving 8 bases of the junction unmatched. The CDR3 sequence: CASSSRQGYPNTGELFF. CDR3 in DNA: TGTGCCAGCAGCTCCCGACAGGGATACCCGAACACCGGGGAGCTGTTTTTT.

The chain has TRBV4-1 and TRBJ1-2, with D unclear. From germline, CDR1 is MGHRA and CDR2 YSYEKL. Trimming stripped 0 bases from V and 4 bases from J, with 12 bases between. This CDR3 has 15 amino acids. The CDR3 DNA follows: TGCGCCAGCAGCCAAGAAGCAGGTACCTTCTATGGCTACACCTTC. Translating it yields CASSQEAGTFYGYTF.

This rearrangement joins TRBV27 to TRBJ1-2, with D perhaps TRBD1 (6 bases). V gave up 0 bases and J gave up 7 bases, with 12 bases separating them. The germline V gene encodes CDR1 MNHEY and CDR2 SMNVEV (reference sequence). This CDR3 comprises 14 residues. The CDR3: CASSLSWAGAGYTF. The CDR3 DNA reads TGTGCCAGCAGTTTATCGTGGGCAGGGGCTGGCTACACCTTC.

This clone turned up a few times. Here the CDR3 reads CASSPIARTGVYEQYF. CDR3 sequence (DNA): TGTGCCAGCAGCCCGATCGCCCGGACAGGAGTCTACGAGCAGTACTTC. The chain uses TRBV11-2 and TRBJ2-7; 7 bases fit TRBD1. The germline V gene encodes CDR1 SGHAT and CDR2 FQNNGV. The V segment lost 5 bases and the J segment 3 bases; nucleotides outside the gene matches: 13. The CDR3 length is 16 residues. Using reference TRBV11-2 and TRBJ2-7 for the parts outside the CDR3, the full variable domain is EAGVAQSPRYKIIEKRQSVAFWCNPISGHATLYWYQQILGQGPKLLIQFQNNGVVDDSQLPKDRFSAERLKGVDSTLKIQPAKLEDSAVYLCASSPIARTGVYEQYFGPGTRLTVT.

The chain is built from TRBV28 and TRBJ1-2; D might be TRBD1 (6 bases). Trimming removed 5 bases from V and 5 bases from J, with 18 bases in between. Germline V gene lookup returns CDR1 MDHEN and CDR2 SYDVKM. This CDR3 contains 15 residues. This chain's CDR3 is CASSRGGAGPYGYTF. The CDR3 DNA reads TGTGCCAGCAGTCGTGGGGGGGCGGGGCCTTATGGCTACACCTTC.